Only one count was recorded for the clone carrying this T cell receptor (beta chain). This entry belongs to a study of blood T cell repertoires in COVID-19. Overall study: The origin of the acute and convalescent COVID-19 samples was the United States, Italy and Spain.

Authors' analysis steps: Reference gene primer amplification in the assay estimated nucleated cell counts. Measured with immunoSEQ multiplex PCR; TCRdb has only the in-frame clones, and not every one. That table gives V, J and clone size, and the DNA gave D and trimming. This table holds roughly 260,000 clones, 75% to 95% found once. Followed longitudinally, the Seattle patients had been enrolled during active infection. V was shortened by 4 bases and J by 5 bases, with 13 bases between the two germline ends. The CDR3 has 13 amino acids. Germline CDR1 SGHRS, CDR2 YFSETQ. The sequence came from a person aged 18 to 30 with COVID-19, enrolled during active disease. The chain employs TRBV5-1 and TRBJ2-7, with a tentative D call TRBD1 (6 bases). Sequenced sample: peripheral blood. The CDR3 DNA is TGCGCCAGCAGCGGCCAGGGGTTCGACGAGCAGTACTTC. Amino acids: CASSGQGFDEQYF.